This TCR beta chain was documented in a study of T cell repertoires in cytomegalovirus infection. About the study: Both a matching HLA type and CMV infection were indicated by public TCR beta signatures.

In TCRdb, the reads were re-called with MiXCR into one record per CDR3 protein. Found here are approximately 600,000 distinct CDR3 sequences, approximately 40% of them singletons; the top ten hold about 48%. Details on this clonotype: Antigen: not known.

Germline lookup yields CDR1 SGHAT and CDR2 FQNNGV. The CDR3 is 15 amino acids. V lost 1 base and J 3 bases, leaving 10 bases between the germline ends. The chain employs TRBV11-2 and TRBJ2-1, with D unresolved. This TCR derives from a human donor in good health (CMV status not recorded). Some clones in this sample may be carry-over from other donors' samples. This material consisted of cultured PBMCs, taken from culture after CMV antigen stimulation. Here the CDR3 reads CASSLAGLGYNEQFF. DNA of the CDR3: TGTGCCAGCAGCTTAGCGGGTTTGGGCTACAATGAGCAGTTCTTC.